The entry that follows covers one T cell receptor beta chain sequence. Antigen: not known. Here immunoSEQ multiplex PCR was the method, and the copy in TCRdb shows in-frame clones only, minus some. The sample lists roughly 92,000 clones; approximately 77% were seen once. The data derive from a study of Ad26.COV2.S vaccination and SARS-CoV-2 variants. Study findings and constraints: Individuals receiving vaccine had higher spike-specific TCR breadth than placebo recipients did. Reports say spike-specific CD8+ and CD4+ T cell responses covered substantial breadth after vaccination. Estimates derived from TCR breadth and depth analyses may have underestimated total T cell responses. Similar non-spike TCR breadth was observed in recipients of vaccine and of placebo.

V was shortened by 0 bases and J by 1 base, with 7 bases between the two germline ends. There are 15 residues in the CDR3. CDR1 is SGHNT, CDR2 YYREEE, per germline (reference sequence). V and J are TRBV5-4 and TRBJ2-2; D is undetermined. This receptor was obtained from a human donor who had recovered from COVID-19. Sequenced here: peripheral blood, sampled after recovery from COVID-19. The CDR3 sequence: CASSLGAMNTGELFF. Here the CDR3 DNA reads TGTGCCAGCAGCTTGGGTGCAATGAACACCGGGGAGCTGTTTTTT.